The rows below give T cell receptor beta chains drawn from one sample of a study of T cells expressing NK-cell markers. TCRdb re-called the 5' RACE reads and gives one entry per CDR3 protein, without DNA. Recorded for this sample: 150,000 to 200,000 distinct CDR3 sequences. The sample comprised blood T cells: a sorted CD56 or NKG2C T cell subset, CD4+ or CD8+ T cells, or bulk PBMC T cells (not recorded which). These receptors originate from a man aged 18-69 years in good health. The CDR3 runs from the conserved cysteine through the conserved F or W. Fields, in order: clone size, J gene, V gene, CDR3 length, CDR3 protein. A clone size is listed for some rows: how often the clone was seen (once, few, many), or a class if it is expanded.

clone_size: NA
j_call: TRBJ2-3
v_call: TRBV3-1
cdr3_length: 18
cdr3_aa: CASSQDRLFAGGHDTQYF

clone_size: NA
j_call: TRBJ1-2
v_call: TRBV9
cdr3_length: 13
cdr3_aa: CASSFALNDGYTF

clone_size: NA
j_call: TRBJ1-2
v_call: TRBV27
cdr3_length: 15
cdr3_aa: CASSLSNSFAYGYTF

clone_size: NA
j_call: TRBJ2-3
v_call: TRBV18
cdr3_length: 20
cdr3_aa: CASSPPIGPAFSGGADTQYF

clone_size: NA
j_call: TRBJ2-1
v_call: TRBV7-2
cdr3_length: 14
cdr3_aa: CASSFSDGLNEQFF

clone_size: NA
j_call: TRBJ1-1
v_call: TRBV13
cdr3_length: 14
cdr3_aa: CASSFLQGDTEAFF

clone_size: NA
j_call: TRBJ2-5
v_call: TRBV2
cdr3_length: 13
cdr3_aa: CAKTDRDKETQYF

clone_size: NA
j_call: TRBJ2-3
v_call: TRBV6-4
cdr3_length: 13
cdr3_aa: CASSTGSEDTQYF

clone_size: NA
j_call: TRBJ2-4
v_call: TRBV7-9
cdr3_length: 13
cdr3_aa: CASTLDRFGIQYF

clone_size: NA
j_call: TRBJ1-2
v_call: TRBV6-1
cdr3_length: 14
cdr3_aa: CASSGSGSLYGYTF

clone_size: NA
j_call: TRBJ1-3
v_call: TRBV29-1
cdr3_length: 14
cdr3_aa: CSVSTEGLGNTIYF

clone_size: NA
j_call: TRBJ1-1
v_call: TRBV7-9
cdr3_length: 14
cdr3_aa: CASSARPYRVGAFF

clone_size: NA
j_call: TRBJ2-2
v_call: TRBV5-4
cdr3_length: 12
cdr3_aa: CASSDDPGELFF

clone_size: NA
j_call: TRBJ2-5
v_call: TRBV7-2
cdr3_length: 16
cdr3_aa: CASSLPQRGPGETQYF

clone_size: NA
j_call: TRBJ2-7
v_call: TRBV11-1
cdr3_length: 18
cdr3_aa: CASSPESTGVLFSYEQYF

clone_size: NA
j_call: TRBJ1-2
v_call: TRBV7-3
cdr3_length: 18
cdr3_aa: CASSSLNRGTTRVYGYTF

clone_size: NA
j_call: TRBJ2-5
v_call: TRBV12-3/TRBV12-4
cdr3_length: 11
cdr3_aa: CASRGTETQYF

clone_size: NA
j_call: TRBJ1-1
v_call: TRBV6-5
cdr3_length: 13
cdr3_aa: CASSYSGRVQAFF

clone_size: NA
j_call: TRBJ2-7
v_call: TRBV11-2
cdr3_length: 15
cdr3_aa: CASSLSRVLSYEQYF

clone_size: NA
j_call: TRBJ1-2
v_call: TRBV28
cdr3_length: 14
cdr3_aa: CASSGDRWIYGYTF

clone_size: NA
j_call: TRBJ2-5
v_call: TRBV3-1
cdr3_length: 17
cdr3_aa: CASSQDLAGGRQETQYF

clone_size: NA
j_call: TRBJ1-2
v_call: TRBV2
cdr3_length: 14
cdr3_aa: CASTDSLANYGYTF

clone_size: NA
j_call: TRBJ2-7
v_call: TRBV27
cdr3_length: 14
cdr3_aa: CASSPGTEVHEQYF

clone_size: NA
j_call: TRBJ2-7
v_call: TRBV6-2/TRBV6-3
cdr3_length: 14
cdr3_aa: CASSHTGDYYEQYF

clone_size: NA
j_call: TRBJ2-1
v_call: TRBV3-1
cdr3_length: 16
cdr3_aa: CASSQLWGLGYNEQFF

clone_size: NA
j_call: TRBJ2-2
v_call: TRBV6-1
cdr3_length: 17
cdr3_aa: CASLKGQERVHTGELFF

clone_size: NA
j_call: TRBJ2-3
v_call: TRBV7-9
cdr3_length: 15
cdr3_aa: CASSLVPGWTDTQYF

clone_size: medium-sized
j_call: TRBJ1-4
v_call: TRBV27
cdr3_length: 12
cdr3_aa: CASSSANEKLFF

clone_size: NA
j_call: TRBJ2-2
v_call: TRBV12-3/TRBV12-4
cdr3_length: 17
cdr3_aa: CASSFFLAGGSTGELFF

clone_size: NA
j_call: TRBJ1-1
v_call: TRBV6-5
cdr3_length: 15
cdr3_aa: CASSYLRDLSTEAFF

clone_size: NA
j_call: TRBJ2-2
v_call: TRBV5-1
cdr3_length: 15
cdr3_aa: CASSWGWKDPGELFF

clone_size: NA
j_call: TRBJ2-1
v_call: TRBV7-6
cdr3_length: 16
cdr3_aa: CASSLVASERNNEQFF

clone_size: NA
j_call: TRBJ2-3
v_call: TRBV6-1
cdr3_length: 13
cdr3_aa: CASSTGQGRTQYF

clone_size: NA
j_call: TRBJ2-5
v_call: TRBV6-5
cdr3_length: 18
cdr3_aa: CASSYWPSGGELQETQYF

clone_size: NA
j_call: TRBJ2-5
v_call: TRBV2
cdr3_length: 17
cdr3_aa: CASSEFPRGRGQETQYF

clone_size: NA
j_call: TRBJ2-7
v_call: TRBV19
cdr3_length: 13
cdr3_aa: CASGQGLPYEQYF

clone_size: NA
j_call: TRBJ2-7
v_call: TRBV6-2/TRBV6-3
cdr3_length: 20
cdr3_aa: CASSYPNPASGGPSSYEQYF

clone_size: NA
j_call: TRBJ1-1
v_call: TRBV19
cdr3_length: 12
cdr3_aa: CATQQGSTEAFF

clone_size: NA
j_call: TRBJ1-6
v_call: TRBV28
cdr3_length: 14
cdr3_aa: CASSLGLENSPLHF

clone_size: NA
j_call: TRBJ2-1
v_call: TRBV19
cdr3_length: 15
cdr3_aa: CASGLRRGPYNEQFF

clone_size: NA
j_call: TRBJ2-1
v_call: TRBV20-1
cdr3_length: 14
cdr3_aa: CSAHSGGAYNEQFF

clone_size: NA
j_call: TRBJ2-3
v_call: TRBV11-2
cdr3_length: 15
cdr3_aa: CASSLVLAGGDTQYF

clone_size: NA
j_call: TRBJ1-6
v_call: TRBV27
cdr3_length: 14
cdr3_aa: CATADRVSNSPLHF

clone_size: NA
j_call: TRBJ1-6
v_call: TRBV3-1
cdr3_length: 19
cdr3_aa: CASSPTTTRGRSDNSPLHF

clone_size: NA
j_call: TRBJ2-3
v_call: TRBV23-1
cdr3_length: 14
cdr3_aa: CASSLQPWGDTQYF

clone_size: NA
j_call: TRBJ1-2
v_call: TRBV7-9
cdr3_length: 12
cdr3_aa: CASSRGALGYTF

clone_size: NA
j_call: TRBJ2-7
v_call: TRBV19
cdr3_length: 14
cdr3_aa: CASSHGQDNYEQYF

clone_size: NA
j_call: TRBJ2-7
v_call: TRBV5-1
cdr3_length: 15
cdr3_aa: CASSSEGQGEIEQYF

clone_size: NA
j_call: TRBJ2-3
v_call: TRBV7-9
cdr3_length: 12
cdr3_aa: CASTLGGQGPYF

clone_size: NA
j_call: TRBJ2-3
v_call: TRBV4-1
cdr3_length: 16
cdr3_aa: CASSQALTSAADTQYF

clone_size: NA
j_call: TRBJ2-7
v_call: TRBV7-8
cdr3_length: 13
cdr3_aa: CASSPRGEDEQYF